What follows is one T cell receptor beta chain and its context. Other DNA sequences in the same sample also yield this CDR3. Libraries were prepared by immunoSEQ multiplex PCR; TCRdb keeps only in-frame clonotypes and omits some of them. The sample has millions of clones, roughly 94% seen once. The record originates from a study of shared clonotypes between healthy human individuals. The specimen was naive CD4+ T cells sorted from blood. Indicated subset: CD45RA+ positively selected. This sequence originates from a man aged 18 to 35 in good health.

CDR3 residues: CASSVGQGNSPLHF. The DNA for the CDR3 is TGCGCCAGCAGCGTTGGACAGGGAAATTCACCCCTCCACTTT. The J gene is TRBJ1-6, the V gene TRBV5-1; 8 bases line up with TRBD1. With V trimmed by 4 bases and J by 7 bases, 4 bases remained unmatched. This CDR3 is 14 amino acids long. CDR1 and CDR2 (germline): SGHRS, YFSETQ.